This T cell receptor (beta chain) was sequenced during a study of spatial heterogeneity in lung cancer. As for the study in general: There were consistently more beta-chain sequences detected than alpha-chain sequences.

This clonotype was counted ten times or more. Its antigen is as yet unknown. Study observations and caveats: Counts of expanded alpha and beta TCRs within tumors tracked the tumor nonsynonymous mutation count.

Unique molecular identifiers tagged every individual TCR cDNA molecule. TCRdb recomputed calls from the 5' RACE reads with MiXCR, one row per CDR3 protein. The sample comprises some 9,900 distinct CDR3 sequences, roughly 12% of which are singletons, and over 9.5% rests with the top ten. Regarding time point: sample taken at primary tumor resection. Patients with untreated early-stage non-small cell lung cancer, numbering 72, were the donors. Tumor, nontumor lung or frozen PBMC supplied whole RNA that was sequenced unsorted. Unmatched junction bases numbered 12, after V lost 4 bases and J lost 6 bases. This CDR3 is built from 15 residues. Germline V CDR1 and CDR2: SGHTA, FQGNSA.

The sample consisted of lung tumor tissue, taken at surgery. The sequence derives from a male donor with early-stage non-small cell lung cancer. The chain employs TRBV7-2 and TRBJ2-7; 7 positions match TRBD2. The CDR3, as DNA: TGTGCCAGCAGCTCAACACATGGGGGGGTCGGCGAGCAGTACTTC. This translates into CASSSTHGGVGEQYF. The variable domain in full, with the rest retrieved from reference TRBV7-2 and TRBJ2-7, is GAGVSQSPSNKVTEKGKDVELRCDPISGHTALYWYRQSLGQGLEFLIYFQGNSAPDKSGLPSDRFSAERTGGSVSTLTIQRTQQEDSAVYLCASSSTHGGVGEQYFGPGTRLTVT.